The clone carrying this T cell receptor (beta chain) was detected a few times. The antigen remains undetermined. The sample originates from a study of T cells in Graves' hyperthyroidism and ophthalmopathy. Overall study results and limits: Ophthalmopathy, which appeared later, was predicted by the model a median about 6.8 months before onset.

Germline V gene lookup returns CDR1 SGHDT and CDR2 YYEEEE. This CDR3 has 15 amino acids. Trimming took 2 bases from V and 4 from J; bases not matched to a gene: 8. TCR beta CDR3 regions were amplified from RNA transcripts. An initial round of RT-PCR targeting the TCR CDR3 relied on the HTBI primer set. TCRdb reprocessed the multiplex PCR reads via MiXCR and lists one record per CDR3 protein. The sample includes some 490,000 distinct CDR3 sequences, approximately 23% seen only once; the top ten take roughly 49%. The V call is TRBV5-6, the J call TRBJ2-7; 8 nucleotides agree with TRBD1. This TCR derives from a woman aged 70-85 years with Graves' ophthalmopathy. Sample: blood. The CDR3 sequence is CASSFAWQGAYEQYF. The CDR3 nucleotides are TGTGCCAGCAGCTTTGCCTGGCAGGGGGCATACGAGCAGTACTTC.